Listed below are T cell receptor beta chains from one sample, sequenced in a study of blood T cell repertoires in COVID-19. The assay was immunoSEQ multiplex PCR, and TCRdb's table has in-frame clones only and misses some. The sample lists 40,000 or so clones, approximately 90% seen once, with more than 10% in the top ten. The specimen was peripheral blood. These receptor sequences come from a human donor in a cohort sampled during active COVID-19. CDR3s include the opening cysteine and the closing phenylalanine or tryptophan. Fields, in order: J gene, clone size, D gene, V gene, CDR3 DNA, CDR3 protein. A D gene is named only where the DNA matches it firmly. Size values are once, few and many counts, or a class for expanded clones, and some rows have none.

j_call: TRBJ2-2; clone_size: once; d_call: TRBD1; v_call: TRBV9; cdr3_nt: TGTGCCAGCAGCGAACAGGGGGCGACCGGGGAGCTGTTTTTT; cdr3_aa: CASSEQGATGELFF
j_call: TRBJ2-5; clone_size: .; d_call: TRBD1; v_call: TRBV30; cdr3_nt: TGTGCCTGGAGTGTGCAAACAGGGGGTTTGGAGACCCAGTACTTC; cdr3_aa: CAWSVQTGGLETQYF
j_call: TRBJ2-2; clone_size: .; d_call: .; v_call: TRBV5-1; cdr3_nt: TGCGCCAGCAGCTTCAATCCGGGTAACACCGGGGAGCTGTTTTTT; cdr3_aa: CASSFNPGNTGELFF
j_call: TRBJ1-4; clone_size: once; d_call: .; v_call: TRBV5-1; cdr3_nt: TGCGCCAGCAGCCCCGGGTCACCTAATGAAAAACTGTTTTTT; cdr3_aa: CASSPGSPNEKLFF
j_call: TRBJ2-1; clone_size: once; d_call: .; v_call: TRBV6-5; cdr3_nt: TGTGCCAGCAGCATAGCAGGGGATGAGCAGTTCTTC; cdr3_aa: CASSIAGDEQFF
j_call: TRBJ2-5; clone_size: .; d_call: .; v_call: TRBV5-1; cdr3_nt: TGCGCCAGCAGCTTGGACACGAACAGGCAAGAGACCCAGTACTTC; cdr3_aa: CASSLDTNRQETQYF
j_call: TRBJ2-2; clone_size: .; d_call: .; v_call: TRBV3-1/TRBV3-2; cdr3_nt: TGTGCCAGCAGCCTCCAGGGTCTGAACACCGGGGAGCTGTTTTTT; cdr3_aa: CASSLQGLNTGELFF
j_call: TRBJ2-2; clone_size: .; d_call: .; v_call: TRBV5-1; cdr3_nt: TGCGCCAGCAGCTTGTCCGTGGCCCGGGGTGGGGAGCTGTTTTTT; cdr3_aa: CASSLSVARGGELFF
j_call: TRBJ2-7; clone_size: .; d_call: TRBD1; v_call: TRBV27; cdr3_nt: TGTGCCAGCAGTGGCGCTGGACAGGGGGCGAACGAGCAGTACTTC; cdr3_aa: CASSGAGQGANEQYF
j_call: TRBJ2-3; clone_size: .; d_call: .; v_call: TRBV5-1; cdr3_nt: TGCGCCAGCAGCTTGGAGACAGGACGCACAGATACGCAGTATTTT; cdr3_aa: CASSLETGRTDTQYF
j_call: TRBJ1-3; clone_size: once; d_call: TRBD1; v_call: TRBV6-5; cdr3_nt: TGTGCCAGCAGTATTACAGGGGGATATGGAAACACCATATATTTT; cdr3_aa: CASSITGGYGNTIYF
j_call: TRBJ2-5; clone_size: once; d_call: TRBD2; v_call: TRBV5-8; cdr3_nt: TGTGCCAGCAGCTTAGGGAGGGTCCAAGAGACCCAGTACTTC; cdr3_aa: CASSLGRVQETQYF
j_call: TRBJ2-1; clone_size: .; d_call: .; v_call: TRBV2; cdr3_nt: TGTGCCAGCACGCCGGGTAGCGGCTACAATGAGCAGTTCTTC; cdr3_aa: CASTPGSGYNEQFF
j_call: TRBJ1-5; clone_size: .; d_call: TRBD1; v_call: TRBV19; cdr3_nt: TGTGCCAGTAGTAGCAAACAGGGGGCCAGCAATCAGCCCCAGCATTTT; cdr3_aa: CASSSKQGASNQPQHF
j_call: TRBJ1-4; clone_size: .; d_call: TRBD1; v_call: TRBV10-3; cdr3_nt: TGTGCCATCAGACAGGGGGCTGGAGGGGAAAAACTGTTTTTT; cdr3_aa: CAIRQGAGGEKLFF
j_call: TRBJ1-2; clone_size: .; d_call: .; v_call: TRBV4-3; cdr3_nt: TGCGCCAGCAGCCAAGAGAGGGGGGGCAACTATGGCTACACCTTC; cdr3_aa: CASSQERGGNYGYTF
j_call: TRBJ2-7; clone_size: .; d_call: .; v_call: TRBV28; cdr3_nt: TGTGCCAGCAGTTCCAGGGAAGAGCAGTACTTC; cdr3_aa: CASSSREEQYF
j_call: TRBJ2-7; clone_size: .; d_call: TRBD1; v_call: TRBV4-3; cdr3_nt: TGCGCCAGCAGCCACCTACAGGGGCTCAGCTACGAGCAGTACTTC; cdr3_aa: CASSHLQGLSYEQYF
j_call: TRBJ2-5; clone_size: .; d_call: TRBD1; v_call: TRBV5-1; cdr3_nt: TGCGCCAGCAGCTCTGGGGACAGGGGAGAGACCCAGTACTTC; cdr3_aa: CASSSGDRGETQYF
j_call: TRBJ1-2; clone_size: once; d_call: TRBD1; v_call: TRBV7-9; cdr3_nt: TGTGCCAGCAGTTATCCCGGGACAGAAAACTATGGCTACACCTTC; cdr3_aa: CASSYPGTENYGYTF
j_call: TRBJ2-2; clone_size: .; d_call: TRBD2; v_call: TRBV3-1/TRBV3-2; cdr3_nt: TGTGCCAGCAGCCAAGATCTTCGACTAGCGGGAGCCTCCGTCGGGGAGCTGTTTTTT; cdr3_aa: CASSQDLRLAGASVGELFF
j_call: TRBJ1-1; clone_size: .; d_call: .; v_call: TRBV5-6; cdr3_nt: TGTGCCAGCAGCTCAGGGGACATGAACACTGAAGCTTTCTTT; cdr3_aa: CASSSGDMNTEAFF
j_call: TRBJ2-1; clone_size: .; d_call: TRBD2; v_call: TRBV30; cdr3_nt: TGTGCCTGGATTGGACTAGCGGGGACTGGTGAGCAGTTCTTC; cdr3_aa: CAWIGLAGTGEQFF
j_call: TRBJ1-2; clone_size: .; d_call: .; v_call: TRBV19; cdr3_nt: TGTGCCAGTTCGTCAACCTATCAGGGAAACTATGGCTACACCTTC; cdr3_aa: CASSSTYQGNYGYTF
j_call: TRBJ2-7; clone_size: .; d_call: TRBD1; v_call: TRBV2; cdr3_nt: TGTGCCAGCAGTGAAGATCTGGGACAGTTCTACGAGCAGTACTTC; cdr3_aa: CASSEDLGQFYEQYF
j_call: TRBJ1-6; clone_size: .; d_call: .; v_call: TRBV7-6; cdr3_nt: TGTGCCAGCAGCGGGGGGGCAGGATTATATTCACCCCTCCACTTT; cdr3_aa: CASSGGAGLYSPLHF
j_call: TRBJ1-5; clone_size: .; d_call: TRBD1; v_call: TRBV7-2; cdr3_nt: TGTGCCAGCAGCTGGGGACAGGGGAATCAGCCCCAGCATTTT; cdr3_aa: CASSWGQGNQPQHF
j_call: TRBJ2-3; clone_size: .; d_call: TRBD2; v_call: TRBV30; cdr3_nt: TGTGCCTGGACCCCAGGACTAGCGGGAACTACAGATACGCAGTATTTT; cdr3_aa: CAWTPGLAGTTDTQYF
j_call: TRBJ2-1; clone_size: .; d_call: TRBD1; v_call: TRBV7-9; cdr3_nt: TGTGCCAGCAGCTGGATGGGACAGGGGGCGTTCGGGGAGCAGTTCTTC; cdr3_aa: CASSWMGQGAFGEQFF
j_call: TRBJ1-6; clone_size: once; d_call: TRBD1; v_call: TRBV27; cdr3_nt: TGTGCCAGCAGGATATCAGGGGGCCAATCACCCCTCCACTTT; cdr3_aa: CASRISGGQSPLHF
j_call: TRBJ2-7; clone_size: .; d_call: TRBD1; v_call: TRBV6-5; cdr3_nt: TGTGCCAGCAGCTTTACAGGGGGGAGCTCCTACGAGCAGTACTTC; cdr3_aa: CASSFTGGSSYEQYF
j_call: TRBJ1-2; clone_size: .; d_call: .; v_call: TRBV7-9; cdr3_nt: TGTGCCAGCAGCAGGGTTTCGTCTAACTATGGCTACACCTTC; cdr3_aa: CASSRVSSNYGYTF
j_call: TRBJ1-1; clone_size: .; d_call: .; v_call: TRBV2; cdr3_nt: TGTGCCAGCAGGGCGGGGGGGGGTTGGTCGTCAGCTTTCTTT; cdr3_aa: CASRAGGGWSSAFF
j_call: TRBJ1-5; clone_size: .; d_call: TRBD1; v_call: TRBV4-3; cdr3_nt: TGCGCCAGCAGCCAAGGACAGGGGGGTCAGCCCCAGCATTTT; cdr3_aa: CASSQGQGGQPQHF
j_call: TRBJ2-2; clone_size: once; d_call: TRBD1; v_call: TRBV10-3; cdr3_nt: TGTGCCGTAAAATCGCCCGGGACAGGGGCCACCGGGGAGCTGTTTTTT; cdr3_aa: CAVKSPGTGATGELFF
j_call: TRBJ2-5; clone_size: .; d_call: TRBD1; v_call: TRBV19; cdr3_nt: TGTGCCAGTAGTATTTTGGACAGGCAAGAGACCCAGTACTTC; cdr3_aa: CASSILDRQETQYF
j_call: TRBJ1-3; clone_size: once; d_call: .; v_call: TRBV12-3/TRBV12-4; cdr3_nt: TGTGCCAGCAGCGAGGGGGAGAGGAACACCATATATTTT; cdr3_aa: CASSEGERNTIYF
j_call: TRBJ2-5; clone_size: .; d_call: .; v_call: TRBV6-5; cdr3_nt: TGTGCCAGTCGTGTACGCCGGGAGACCCAGTACTTC; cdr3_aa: CASRVRRETQYF
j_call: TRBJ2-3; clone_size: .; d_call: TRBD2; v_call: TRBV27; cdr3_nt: TGTGCCAGCAGCCTTATGAGGGAGGGCCCGAATACGCAGTATTTT; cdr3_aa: CASSLMREGPNTQYF
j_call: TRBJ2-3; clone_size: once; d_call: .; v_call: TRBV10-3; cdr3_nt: TGTGCCATCCGACTACCTATCACAGATACGCAGTATTTT; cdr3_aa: CAIRLPITDTQYF
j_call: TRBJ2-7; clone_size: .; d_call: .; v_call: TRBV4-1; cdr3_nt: TGCGCCAGCAGCCAAGGCCTTCCAGCCTACGAGCAGTACTTC; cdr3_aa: CASSQGLPAYEQYF
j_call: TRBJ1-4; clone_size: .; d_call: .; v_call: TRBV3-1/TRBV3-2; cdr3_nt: TGTGCCAGCAGCCAAGCTGCAGGGGTACGACTGTTTTTT; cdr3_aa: CASSQAAGVRLFF
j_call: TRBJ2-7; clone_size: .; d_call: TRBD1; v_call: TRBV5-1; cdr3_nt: TGCGCCAGCAGCTTGGGCCCGGGACAGGGTTACGAGCAGTACTTC; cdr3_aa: CASSLGPGQGYEQYF
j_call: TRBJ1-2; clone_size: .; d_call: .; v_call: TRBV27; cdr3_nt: TGTGCCAGCAGTTTATCCGCGACACCTGTTAGAGACTATGGCTACACCTTC; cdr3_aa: CASSLSATPVRDYGYTF